This T cell receptor beta chain derives from a study of T cells in Graves' hyperthyroidism and ophthalmopathy (dated by TCRdb to the late 2010s). Turning to the overall study: Peripheral blood samples were taken at the time of initial diagnosis, prior to any treatment. A discovery cohort of about a hundred patients, approximately 45 with Graves' ophthalmopathy and roughly 59 with stable Graves' hyperthyroidism, was used to find distinguishing TCR V-J signatures. An independent validation cohort of about 20 hyperthyroidism patients and about 15 patients who later progressed to ophthalmopathy tested prospective prediction of ophthalmopathy. For training and testing, the 100 patients in the discovery cohort were randomly divided in a 7:3 ratio. In addition, the study compared T-cell repertoires in thyroid tissue and in blood from several Graves' hyperthyroidism patients. After blood sampling, hyperthyroidism patients were treated with methimazole at a starting dose of 30 mg daily, and ophthalmopathy patients were treated with high-dose intravenous methylprednisolone. The paper reports TCR Vbeta CDR3 sequencing of over 130 peripheral blood samples: under 45 ophthalmopathy, about 75 hyperthyroidism and around 17 progressor patients. Here is what the overall study found, with its caveats: No statistical method was used to set the sample size in advance, and investigators knew the group allocation. Ophthalmopathy was separated from stable hyperthyroidism by a 13 V-J signature model, with roughly 88% sensitivity and around 81% specificity obtained in cross-validation and 80%/75% obtained in testing. Most expanded thyroid clonotypes (frequency above 0.001) were also detected in blood, suggesting blood repertoires may reflect thyroid immune responses. During validation, the model predicted progression to ophthalmopathy a median of about 6.3 months ahead of onset, with roughly 65% sensitivity and almost 75% specificity.

Amplification of TCR beta CDR3 regions was carried out from RNA transcripts. The first round of RT-PCR for the TCR CDR3 was performed with the HTBI primer set and the Qiagen OneStep RT-PCR kit. A second multiplex PCR round built the libraries, followed by size selection and purification. Paired-end sequencing of the libraries was performed with 100 bp reads on an Illumina HiSeq2000. On the authors' methods: Raw data were processed with SOAPnuke, discarding reads with adapters, uncalled bases, mean Phred below 15, or no exact constant-primer or identifier match. COPE v1.2.5 was used to merge the high-quality paired reads, and each unique nucleotide sequence was defined as a clonotype. MiTCR v1.1 was used to align the clonotypes against IMGT TRBV, TRBD and TRBJ reference segments. The analysis included only V-J combinations with a frequency above 0.0001, which together covered 99% to 99.2% of the repertoires. A TCS score was defined as the ratio of F50 (clonal expansion) to E x V (chaos), with BLOSUM62-based TCRdist applied between CDR3 peptides within each V-J. Welch's t-statistics and random forest reduced around 510 V-J features to 13, which were used in a naive Bayes classifier (R e1071). Clones were called with MiXCR by TCRdb after fastp trimmed the public reads at Q25, and only in-frame beta chains were retained. Duplicate CDR3 protein sequences are folded into a single record with the most common DNA and genes. TCRdb, rather than the study authors, made the V and J calls. The sample table shows about 560,000 distinct CDR3 sequences, and about 14% are seen once. The top ten clonotypes cover about 14% of the sample.

The germline V gene (reference sequence) sets CDR1 to DFQATT and CDR2 to SNEGSKA. The CDR3, cysteine through phenylalanine, is 14 amino acids long. The entry retains the CDR3 DNA only, 42 bases that are in frame from base 1. Stable Graves' hyperthyroidism was defined as the absence of progression to ophthalmopathy over 18 months of follow-up. Hyperthyroidism patients were aged 18 to 65 years and newly diagnosed, with disease duration of less than 2 months. Any patient with an uncontrolled infection, another autoimmune disease, pregnancy or lactation was excluded. Diagnoses were based on clinical symptoms, serum thyroxine and TRAb, thyroid ultrasound and orbital computed tomography. PBMCs were isolated from 7.5 to 10 ml of fresh peripheral blood by Ficoll-Paque density gradient centrifugation. Total RNA was extracted using Trizol reagent, and RNA quality was assessed on an Agilent 2100 Bioanalyzer.

Remarks on this clonotype: Its specific antigen is unknown. A much larger clone is a single base away; this may be a read error.

The TCR originated in a woman in her thirties or forties with Graves' hyperthyroidism. The rearrangement joined TRBV20-1 to TRBJ2-7, with 11 middle bases fitting TRBD2. The sample consisted of blood. In nucleotides, the sequence is TGCAGTGCTAGACTAGCGGGAGGTTCCTGCGAGCAGTACTTC. Its protein product is CSARLAGGSCEQYF.